This passage covers 9 T cell receptor beta chains from one sample sequenced in a study of neurological immune-mediated disorders. TCRdb ran MiXCR on the 5' RACE reads and lists one entry per CDR3 protein. The data show fewer than 20,000 distinct CDR3 sequences, with about 15% seen just once and roughly an eighth held by the top ten. The sequenced material came from PBMCs. Every receptor here comes from a man in his 60s with HTLV-1-associated myelopathy (HAM/TSP).

Ten or more counts support this clonotype. The chain joins TRBV5-1 to TRBJ2-2, with TRBD1 identical over 8 bases. This CDR3 contains 14 residues. Losses at the gene ends were 4 bases for V and 1 base for J; bases not matched to a gene: 0. Germline loops: CDR1 SGHRS, CDR2 YFSETQ. CDR3 residues: CASSGTGNTGELFF. In nucleotides, the CDR3 is TGCGCCAGCAGCGGGACAGGGAACACCGGGGAGCTGTTTTTT.

This clonotype has a count of ten or more. The gene calls are TRBV6-6 and TRBJ2-6; maybe TRBD2 (6 bases). The CDR3 extends over 18 amino acids. Per germline, CDR1 MNHNY and CDR2 SVGAGI (reference sequence). Trimming shortened V by 4 bases and J by 0 bases, and 16 bases separated the two germline ends. In DNA form, the CDR3 reads TGTGCCAGCAGTTCCTCGCGGGGTGCTTTCTCTGGGGCCAACGTCCTGACTTTC. This translates into CASSSSRGAFSGANVLTF.

This clonotype was counted ten times or more. This rearrangement joins TRBV29-1 to TRBJ1-2; possibly TRBD1 for D (5 bases). Germline lookup yields CDR1 SQVTM and CDR2 ANQGSEA. The CDR3 extends over 14 amino acids. Trimming took 4 bases from V and 4 from J, leaving 16 bases between them. CDR3 sequence reads: CSVVFREVTYGYTF. The CDR3 DNA sequence: TGCAGCGTTGTTTTCAGGGAAGTAACCTATGGCTACACCTTC.

This clonotype was detected many times. The rearrangement joins TRBV20-1 to TRBJ2-5, with D unclear. The CDR3 is 11 amino acids. CDR1 and CDR2 from the germline V gene are DFQATT and SNEGSKA (reference sequence). V was cut by 2 bases and J by 5 bases, with 6 bases left in between. The CDR3 loop is CSARLVETQYF. In DNA, the CDR3 is TGCAGTGCTAGACTAGTGGAGACCCAGTACTTC.

Within the sample, this clonotype is medium-sized. The rearrangement uses TRBV9 and TRBJ2-7, with 7 bases aligning to TRBD2. CDR1 and CDR2 (germline): SGDLS, YYNGEE. This CDR3 contains 12 residues. The V gene end was trimmed by 7 bases and the J gene end by 6 bases; junction bases not matched to a gene: 7. CDR3 in amino acids: CASGGVMSEQYF. As DNA, the CDR3 is TGTGCCAGCGGGGGGGTGATGAGCGAGCAGTACTTC.

This clonotype was detected ten times or more. J is TRBJ1-4 and V is TRBV5-5, with D possibly being TRBD1 (6 bases). Trimming removed 9 bases at V and 3 bases at J, with 12 bases between. CDR3 size: 13 residues. Germline V lookup: CDR1 SGHKS, CDR2 YYEKEE (reference sequence). CDR3 in amino acids: CAIAGQPNEKLFF. The CDR3 DNA sequence: TGTGCCATCGCTGGACAGCCTAATGAAAAACTGTTTTTT.

The chain combines TRBV5-6 with TRBJ1-2, with a possible D match to TRBD1 (5 bases). Trimming shortened V by 0 bases and J by 7 bases, and 19 bases separated the two germline ends. The CDR3 has 16 residues. Germline V gene lookup returns CDR1 SGHDT and CDR2 YYEEEE. For the CDR3, the DNA is TGTGCCAGCAGCTTGGGCCCCGGGACTCCCGGGGGTGGCTACACCTTC. As protein: CASSLGPGTPGGGYTF.

This clonotype was seen at least ten times. The chain employs TRBV11-3 and TRBJ1-2; D possibly corresponds to TRBD1 (6 bases). V was shortened by 5 bases and J by 4 bases, with 20 bases between the two germline ends. The CDR3 sequence is 16 residues long. The germline V gene has CDR1 SGHNT and CDR2 YENEEA. This CDR3 reads CASSGSQRGTPYGYTF. Written as DNA, the CDR3 is TGTGCCAGCAGCGGCTCGCAGCGCGGGACACCCTATGGCTACACCTTC.

This clonotype showed up just a few times. V is TRBV5-5 and J is TRBJ1-4; 11 nucleotides agree with TRBD1. The CDR3 is made up of 17 amino acids. Trimming cost V 3 bases and J 7 bases; bases outside gene matches: 11. Germline loops: CDR1 SGHKS, CDR2 YYEKEE (reference sequence). The chain's CDR3 is CASSSGTGGFVGEKLFF. The DNA for the CDR3 is TGTGCCAGCAGCTCCGGGACAGGGGGTTTTGTCGGTGAAAAACTGTTTTTT.